This entry features one T cell receptor beta chain sequence. The data are from a study of blood T cell repertoires in COVID-19. Study-wide background: Collection of acute and convalescent COVID-19 samples took place in the United States, Italy and Spain. T cells, B-cell-depleted T cells, or PBMCs supplied cDNA or gDNA.

TCRdb's copy holds only in-frame clones and misses some; the assay was immunoSEQ multiplex PCR. The sample consists of approximately 500,000 clones, 85% to 90% of them appearing once. Seattle's enrolled individuals joined amid active infection and were then monitored longitudinally. The source material was peripheral blood. This clonotype originated in a man in his late teens or twenties with COVID-19, enrolled during active disease.

CDR3 residues: CASALLPLAGASSYNEQFF. CDR3 DNA sequence: TGTGCTAGTGCCCTACTCCCCCTAGCGGGAGCCTCCTCCTACAATGAGCAGTTCTTC. V usage is TRBV12-5 and J usage is TRBJ2-1; 10 nucleotides match TRBD2. CDR1 is LGHNT and CDR2 is FRNRAP in the germline V gene. The V gene end was trimmed by 7 bases and the J gene end by 0 bases; junction bases not matched to a gene: 15. The CDR3 is 19 residues long.